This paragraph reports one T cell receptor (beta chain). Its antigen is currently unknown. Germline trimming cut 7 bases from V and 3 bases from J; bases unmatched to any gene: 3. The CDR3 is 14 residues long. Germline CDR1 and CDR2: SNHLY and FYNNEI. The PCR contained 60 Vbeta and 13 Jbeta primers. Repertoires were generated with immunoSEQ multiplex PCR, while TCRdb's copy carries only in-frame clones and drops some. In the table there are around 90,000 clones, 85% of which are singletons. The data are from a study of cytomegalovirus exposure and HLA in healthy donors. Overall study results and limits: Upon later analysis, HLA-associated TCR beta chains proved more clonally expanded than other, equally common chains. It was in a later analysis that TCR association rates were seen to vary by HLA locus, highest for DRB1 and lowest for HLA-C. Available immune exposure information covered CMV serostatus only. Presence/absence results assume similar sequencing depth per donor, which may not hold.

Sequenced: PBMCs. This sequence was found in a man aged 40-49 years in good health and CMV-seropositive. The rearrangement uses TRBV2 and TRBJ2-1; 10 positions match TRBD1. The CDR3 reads CASTGQGIYNEQFF. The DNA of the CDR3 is TGTGCCAGCACGGGACAGGGGATCTACAATGAGCAGTTCTTC.